This is a list of T cell receptor beta chains from one sample in a study of blood T cell repertoires in COVID-19. The repertoire was sequenced with immunoSEQ multiplex PCR; TCRdb's copy has only in-frame clones and lacks some. The sample has roughly 400,000 clones, about 83% seen once. Sample: PBMCs or T cells enriched from blood (not recorded which). The receptors stem from a woman between 50 and 59 years old who had recovered from COVID-19. Each CDR3 is given with its conserved first and last residue. A D gene is named only where the DNA matches it firmly. Expanded clones get a size class; other rows say once, few or many, or leave the size out.

TRBV5-1	.	.	TRBJ1-1	CASSLGWGLRGTEAFF	TGCGCCAGCAGCTTGGGTTGGGGGCTGCGGGGGACTGAAGCTTTCTTT
TRBV20-1	.	.	TRBJ2-1	CSASPSGRSSYNEQFF	TGCAGTGCTAGTCCATCCGGGAGAAGCTCCTACAATGAGCAGTTCTTC
TRBV6-5	.	.	TRBJ2-1	CASTPRIQQNNEQFF	TGTGCCAGCACCCCCAGGATACAGCAAAATAATGAGCAGTTCTTC
TRBV14	.	many	TRBJ2-2	CASSQGGNAGELFF	TGTGCCAGCAGCCAGGGGGGAAACGCCGGGGAGCTGTTTTTT
TRBV4-3	.	.	TRBJ2-7	CASSLGTGSSYEQYF	TGCGCCAGCAGCCTAGGTACGGGTTCCTCCTACGAGCAGTACTTC
TRBV7-9	.	.	TRBJ1-2	CASSARQENYGYTF	TGTGCCAGCAGCGCCCGACAGGAGAACTATGGCTACACCTTC
TRBV27	.	.	TRBJ1-6	CASSFPNSPLHF	TGTGCCAGCAGTTTCCCAAATTCACCCCTCCACTTT
TRBV29-1	.	.	TRBJ2-3	CSVDSQNTDTQYF	TGCAGCGTTGATTCCCAGAACACAGATACGCAGTATTTT
TRBV19	.	.	TRBJ1-6	CASTPGQISTNSPLHF	TGTGCCAGTACGCCCGGACAGATTTCAACTAATTCACCCCTCCACTTT
TRBV25-1	.	once	TRBJ2-7	CASSRGRAYEQYF	TGTGCCAGCAGCAGGGGCCGGGCCTACGAGCAGTACTTC
TRBV7-3	.	.	TRBJ2-1	CASSLRGPQVEQFF	TGTGCCAGCAGCTTAAGGGGGCCCCAGGTTGAGCAGTTCTTC
TRBV28	TRBD1	once	TRBJ2-5	CASSGGGQGNQETQYF	TGTGCCAGCAGTGGGGGGGGACAGGGAAACCAAGAGACCCAGTACTTC
TRBV27	.	few	TRBJ2-7	CASSLGQGSPYEQYF	TGTGCCAGCAGTTTAGGGCAGGGAAGTCCCTACGAGCAGTACTTC
TRBV27	.	.	TRBJ1-6	CASSPPGGSPLHF	TGTGCCAGCAGTCCGCCGGGTGGGTCACCCCTCCACTTT
TRBV7-9	TRBD1	.	TRBJ2-1	CASSPRTGLGNEQFF	TGTGCCAGCAGCCCAAGGACAGGGCTTGGCAATGAGCAGTTCTTC
TRBV6-1	.	once	TRBJ1-2	CASSETDGYTF	TGTGCCAGCAGTGAAACGGATGGCTACACCTTC
TRBV7-2	TRBD2	.	TRBJ2-4	CASSVTSGRKNIQYF	TGTGCCAGCAGCGTGACTAGCGGGAGGAAAAACATTCAGTACTTC
TRBV10-3	.	.	TRBJ1-6	CAISPGRSPLHF	TGTGCCATCAGCCCAGGGAGGTCACCCCTCCACTTT
TRBV11-3	TRBD2	.	TRBJ2-2	CASSLEAGDITGELFF	TGTGCCAGCAGCTTAGAAGCGGGGGACATCACCGGGGAGCTGTTTTTT
TRBV18	.	.	TRBJ1-1	CASSPRQYEAFF	TGTGCCAGCTCACCACGGCAGTATGAAGCTTTCTTT
TRBV25-1	TRBD1	.	TRBJ2-3	CATGQATDTQYF	TGTGCCACGGGACAGGCCACAGATACGCAGTATTTT
TRBV7-2	TRBD2	.	TRBJ2-6	CASSLSGGYSGANVLTF	TGTGCCAGCAGCTTAAGCGGGGGGTACTCTGGGGCCAACGTCCTGACTTTC
TRBV5-1	.	.	TRBJ2-5	CASSAPLYQETQYF	TGCGCCAGCAGCGCCCCTCTATACCAAGAGACCCAGTACTTC
TRBV19	.	.	TRBJ1-2	CASSIVSERNYGYTF	TGTGCCAGTAGTATAGTATCGGAGCGCAACTATGGCTACACCTTC
TRBV3-1/TRBV3-2	.	.	TRBJ2-7	CASSQVAYEQYF	TGTGCCAGCAGCCAAGTAGCTTACGAGCAGTACTTC
TRBV27	.	few	TRBJ1-6	CASSLPAGGNSPLHF	TGTGCCAGCAGTTTACCCGCAGGCGGGAATTCACCCCTCCACTTT
TRBV9	TRBD1	.	TRBJ1-1	CASSVVRQGATGTEAFF	TGTGCCAGCAGCGTAGTGCGGCAGGGGGCGACGGGCACTGAAGCTTTCTTT
TRBV9	.	once	TRBJ2-5	CASSPPVGGLGETQYF	TGTGCCAGCAGCCCCCCAGTGGGGGGTTTGGGCGAGACCCAGTACTTC
TRBV19	.	.	TRBJ2-7	CASSEGTWPNEQYF	TGTGCCAGTAGTGAAGGGACATGGCCGAACGAGCAGTACTTC
TRBV2	.	.	TRBJ1-6	CASRGSLLRPLHF	TGTGCCAGCCGTGGGAGCCTACTGCGACCCCTCCACTTT